The present T cell receptor (beta chain) was sequenced within a study of blood T cell repertoires in COVID-19. On the study more broadly: COVID-19 samples from acute and convalescent phases originated in the United States, Italy and Spain.

Original methodology: Nucleated cell counts were estimated from reference gene primer amplification. Assay used: immunoSEQ multiplex PCR; TCRdb lists only in-frame clones, some missing. V and J calls and clone size are as listed in that table; D and trimming were resolved from the DNA. The repertoire holds some 190,000 clones, with 70% to 85% as singletons. Seattle patients were enrolled while actively infected and followed longitudinally. V shed 7 bases, J shed 8 bases, and the junction held 13 bases outside the gene matches. The CDR3 consists of 14 residues. Germline V gives CDR1 SGHNT, CDR2 YYREEE (reference sequence). This clone was picked up one time.

The chain recombines TRBV5-4 with TRBJ1-2, with 8 bases lining up with TRBD1. The specimen sequenced was peripheral blood. The source of this sequence is a woman of 80 years or more with COVID-19, enrolled during active disease. The CDR3 region has the DNA TGTGCCAGCGGCTGGGAGAACAGGGGGTACGGCTACACCTTC. Its protein is CASGWENRGYGYTF.